The subject of this entry is one T cell receptor (beta chain). It lacks a known antigen. Per-base quality was not reported, and no clone a single base away is much larger than it. The record originates from a study of T cells in placental villitis. Broadly, across the study: Two of the control placentae were obtained from preterm deliveries, but no significant pathology was found on examination. The study compared placental TCR-beta repertoires across villitis of unknown etiology, gestational-age-matched unaffected controls, and infectious villitis to test an allograft-versus-infection hypothesis.

As encoded in the germline V gene, CDR1 is SGHTA while CDR2 is FQGTGA. From the cysteine through the phenylalanine, the CDR3 covers 13 amino acids. Solely the CDR3 DNA is kept, with 39 bases framed from the first base. The V end loses 2 bases and the J end loses 5 bases, and a stretch of 6 bases separates them. Using the immunoSEQ v4 bias-controlled multiplex PCR assay, run blinded to group allocation, TCR-beta CDR3 regions were amplified from genomic DNA. To estimate nucleated cell and T cell quantities per sample, reference gene primers were included together with the TCR-beta primers. Sequencing of the libraries was performed on an Illumina MiSeq with a 100-cycle paired-end protocol. In the original analysis: Diversity and richness were calculated in immunoSEQ Analyzer software, with richness determined by iChao1 and clonality derived from Pielou evenness and Shannon diversity (0-1, with higher values meaning less diverse). Using confidence 3 and substitution 2, CDR3 amino acid sequences together with their V/J genes were queried against VDJdb for CMV, EBV and influenza A specificities. The Morisita-Horn index was used to measure TCR-beta amino acid clonotype overlap among the villitis of unknown etiology, infectious villitis and control repertoires. TCRdb holds this immuneACCESS table with in-frame rearrangements only. Some clones are missing; in checked studies, unresolved V genes explain under half, and the rest has no known cause. V and J calls and clone size are copied from that table; D and trimming were computed from the DNA. The table for this sample lists about 550 clones; over 90% of them were counted only once. The ten largest clones represent roughly 15% of the sample.

Roughly nine placentae without villitis served as controls and were matched to the villitis of unknown etiology cases on gestational age at delivery. After delivery, the placentae were collected and evaluated both grossly and histologically, and only then was archival tissue selected. Five 10-micron scrolls were cut from each FFPE block, and DNA was isolated using the AllPrep DNA/RNA FFPE Tissue kit. NanoDrop was used to check DNA concentration and purity, while a Bioanalyzer was used to assess RNA quality. The paper as a whole reports these results and caveats: Small amounts of decidua were contained in the paraffin blocks, so some of the captured T cells, especially in controls, may have been decidual rather than villous infiltrates. With bulk tissue sequencing, helper, regulatory or cytotoxic T cells could not be distinguished, nor could maternal versus fetal T cells, and gamma-delta receptors were excluded. Clonality was higher in villitis of unknown etiology placentae than in controls (median approximately 0.05 versus 0.006, p=0.0025), a result indicating clonal expansion. Higher CMV-specific clone frequencies were found in infectious CMV cases than in villitis of unknown etiology (roughly 0.012 vs 0.00096), and no difference in CMV-specific clone frequencies was seen between villitis of unknown etiology and controls.

This receptor was obtained from a human donor in good health; the placental T cells may come from both mother and fetus. Input material: placental tissue containing maternal and fetal cells. The rearrangement combines TRBV7-3 with TRBJ2-2; confidence is insufficient to name the D gene. The nucleotide sequence is TGTGCCAGCAGCTTAGAGCCTACCGGGGAGCTGTTTTTT. This is translated as CASSLEPTGELFF. Beyond the CDR3, the reference TRBV7-3 and TRBJ2-2 genes provide the residues; the full variable domain reads: GAGVSQTPSNKVTEKGKYVELRCDPISGHTALYWYRQSLGQGPEFLIYFQGTGAADDSGLPNDRFFAVRPEGSVSTLKIQRTERGDSAVYLCASSLEPTGELFFGEGSRLTVL.